The present T cell receptor (beta chain) was sequenced within a study of blood T cell repertoires in COVID-19. Study details: Acute and convalescent COVID-19 specimens originated in the United States, Italy and Spain. PBMCs, B-cell-depleted T cells, or T cells provided the cDNA or gDNA that made up the material.

Original methodology: Estimated nucleated cell counts came from reference gene primer amplification. This table comes from immunoSEQ multiplex PCR, and its TCRdb copy is limited to in-frame clones, with some not included. That table gives V, J and clone size, and the DNA gave D and trimming. The sample yields about 150,000 clones, around 84% seen once. The germline gives CDR1 LNHDA, CDR2 SQIVND (reference sequence). With V trimmed by 7 bases and J by 5 bases, 6 bases remained unmatched. This CDR3 comprises 14 residues. This clone came up a few times. The rearrangement uses TRBV19 and TRBJ1-5; 9 bases align to TRBD1. The sequencing input was peripheral blood. The sequence came from a human donor with acute or convalescent COVID-19. The donor label of this sample is uncertain. CDR3 amino acids: CASTQGTGYQPQHF. In DNA, the CDR3 is TGTGCCAGTACCCAAGGGACAGGGTATCAGCCCCAGCATTTT. Looking up the rest from reference TRBV19 and TRBJ1-5 gives the full variable domain: DGGITQSPKYLFRKEGQNVTLSCEQNLNHDAMYWYRQDPGQGLRLIYYSQIVNDFQKGDIAEGYSVSREKKESFPLTVTSAQKNPTAFYLCASTQGTGYQPQHFGDGTRLSIL.